This T cell receptor beta chain is from a study of cytomegalovirus exposure and HLA in healthy donors. The PCR had 60 Vbeta and 13 Jbeta primers. Clones were read by immunoSEQ multiplex PCR, and TCRdb kept only the in-frame ones, dropping some. The sample lists about 150,000 clones, 70% to 80% occurring once. The ends lost 0 bases at V and 2 bases at J; junction bases unmatched: 12. The CDR3 spans 18 residues. Germline loops: CDR1 SGDLS, CDR2 YYNGEE. This clonotype was obtained from a man aged 30-40 years in good health and CMV-seropositive. Sample: PBMCs. This sequence joins TRBV9 and TRBJ2-3, with TRBD2 identical over 7 bases. CDR3 in DNA: TGTGCCAGCAGCGTAGGTGGGCGCGGGGGACCCCCCACAGATACGCAGTATTTT. Encoded protein: CASSVGGRGGPPTDTQYF.